The entry below gives a single T cell receptor (beta chain) sequence along with its context. Its binding antigen is unknown. The record has no base qualities; no much larger clone is one base away. The entire amount of isolated RNA was reverse transcribed using the High Capacity cDNA Reverse Transcription Kit, so the sequenced TCRB transcripts were expressed ones. Naive, central memory and regulatory T cell samples underwent deep immunoSEQ sequencing, averaging roughly 3.4 million total reads per sample. After sorted cells were lysed in RLT buffer, RNA was extracted with DNase-treated RNeasy Micro or Mini kits, with the choice depending on cell number. Each cell subset was processed on its own to prevent cross-contamination, while patient and healthy donor samples were processed together. Using the immunoSEQ multiplex PCR, TCRB sequences were amplified from cDNA into 87-bp fragments spanning the CDR3 region. Sequencing of the amplicons was performed on the Illumina HiSeq platform. As for the authors' bioinformatics: PCR bias was computationally corrected using synthetic template baselines, reads within Hamming distance 2 were collapsed, and singletons that could not be merged were discarded. Reads were aligned against IMGT to assign V, D and J genes, CDR3 length and insertions or deletions at six rearrangement sites. Clonotype counts were normalized to sorted cell number within each subset before computing true diversity and Gini coefficients with the tcR R package. The overlap coefficient, calculated on TCRB nucleotide sequences, was used to measure repertoire sharing. Out-of-frame TCRB sequences from naive cells were analyzed to stand in for the pre-selection repertoire. As stored in TCRdb, this immuneACCESS dataset retains in-frame rearrangements with V and J assigned. A fraction of the clones does not appear; measured against another copy, unresolved V genes explain less than half of the discrepancy, and the remainder lacks a known reason. From that table come the V and J calls and clone size; the DNA was used to work out D and trimming. Counted in this sample were 860,000 or so clones; under 20% of them appeared once. The top ten clonotypes cover 0.023% of the sample.

From each donor, a single peripheral blood sample of about 116 mL on average was drawn into heparinised tubes. A BD FACSAria II and a panel including CD45RO, CCR7, CD25, CD127, CD95 and CD27 were used to sort naive, central memory, regulatory and stem cell-like memory CD4+ T cells. Every sorted population had a purity above 98%. PBMCs were separated immediately by Lymphoprep density gradient centrifugation and were stained directly, without being cultured. So that batch effects would be minimized, each experiment stained and sorted samples in pairs, pairing one healthy donor with one patient. The data were taken from a study of beta chain features in type 1 diabetes (dated by TCRdb to 2016 to 2019). Looking at the study overall: No differences in mean age, gender distribution, total cell number or subset yield were found between patients and healthy donors. In the study, recently diagnosed type 1 diabetes patients and matched healthy donors were compared on the TCRB repertoires of their sorted circulating CD4+ T cell subsets. Across all samples, around 99 million sorted cells were examined, and cell number per subset correlated strongly with RNA yield. Whereas all 30 or so donors provided naive and central memory subsets, regulatory and stem cell-like memory subsets were isolated from just 8 patients and roughly eight healthy donors.

Including cysteine and phenylalanine, the CDR3 has 14 amino acids. The sequence is cut down to CDR3 DNA, 42 bases in frame from base 1. At the junction V is shortened by 5 bases and J by 9 bases, with 17 bases in between. From the germline V gene, CDR1 is MDHEN and CDR2 is SYDVKM. General conclusions and limits of the study: PCR may preferentially amplify shorter templates, but because patient and control samples were amplified and corrected together, any resulting skew would affect both groups equally. Because cDNA rather than genomic DNA was sequenced, highly expressing activated cells could have been over-represented, although no difference in activation and CD3 levels was found between groups. Fewer insertions and more nucleotide deletions at VDJ recombination sites were observed in patients with type 1 diabetes, implying thymic rearrangement abnormalities. The naive, central memory and regulatory TCRB repertoires appeared to resemble one another more closely among patients than among healthy donors. Type 1 diabetes patients showed a moderate but significant shortening of TCRB CDR3 length in all four CD4+ subsets. HLA sub-analyses involved small numbers of individuals, so any influence of HLA type on TCRB rearrangement remained unresolved.

The clonotype comes from a young woman in good health. Sequenced sample: naive CD4+ T cells from blood. The sample's cell subset or site label, in plain terms: true naive CD4+ T cells. The chain joins TRBV28 to TRBJ1-5, with the D gene not clear enough to name. The DNA reads TGTGCCAGCAGTCTGACCGTTTCGTCCCCGCCCCAGCATTTT. This yields the protein CASSLTVSSPPQHF.